This entry describes one T cell receptor (beta chain). The clone's antigen remains unknown. No per-base quality is available; no much larger clone lies one base away. From cysteine to phenylalanine, the CDR3 is 14 amino acids long. Only the CDR3 DNA is retained, 42 bases long and in frame from the first base. V is cut by 3 bases and J by 1 base, and the space between the germline ends is 7 bases. The germline V gene (reference sequence) gives CDR1 as LNHDA and CDR2 as SQIVND. Whole blood was collected in K2EDTA tubes by collaborating institutions according to the institutions' own protocols. Collaborator samples were shipped for TCRbeta analysis as frozen whole blood, isolated PBMCs, or DNA extracted from either sample type. The sample is drawn from a study of blood T cell repertoires in COVID-19 (TCRdb year 2020). For context, the study as a whole: Samples covering the acute and convalescent phases of COVID-19 were provided by collaborators in the United States, Italy and Spain. The prospective study material was composed of cDNA or gDNA derived from T cells, B-cell-depleted T cells, or PBMCs. Deeply sampled blood TCRbeta repertoires from subjects exposed to, actively infected with, or recovered from COVID-19 were included in the dataset. The repertoires were released in a freely available public database intended as a resource for research on the immune response to SARS-CoV-2. The samples were drawn from two sources: the first 160 participants of the ongoing ImmuneRACE study, and 1,000 to 1,500 subjects contributed by 6 global collaborators. Nearly every sample came with metadata listing a de-identified subject ID, COVID-19 status, age in years and sex. Where available, HLA class I and class II types were taken from metadata supplied by the sample provider and were not determined by assay-based typing.

General study outcomes and caveats: Clinical and demographic metadata were provided uncurated, with the amount varying by source and participant.

The immunoSEQ Assay, a bias-controlled multiplex PCR, was used to amplify TCRbeta CDR3 regions from genomic DNA. The paper's data handling went like this. The number of nucleated cells in each sample was estimated by amplification of reference gene primers within the assay. To quantify the absolute abundance of each unique TCRbeta CDR3 rearrangement, sequence reads were collapsed and filtered. For each sample, productive Simpson clonality was calculated by taking the square root of Simpson's diversity index across productive rearrangements. This immuneACCESS table, as held by TCRdb, lists in-frame sequences with V and J called but not all clones. Of the missing ones, under half trace to an unresolved V gene in checked studies; the others have no known cause. The V and J calls and clone size come from that table; D and trimming were worked out from the DNA. The sample profile shows under 15,000 clones; roughly 80% of them were found once. More than 20% of the sample is taken by the ten largest.

The specimen was peripheral blood. The TCR was taken from a man aged 40-49 years with active or convalescent COVID-19. In this chain, TRBV19 is recombined with TRBJ1-3; a tentative D match to TRBD1 spans 6 bases. The DNA sequence is given as TGTGCCAGTAGTATGGGACAATCTGGAAACACCATATATTTT. Its translation is CASSMGQSGNTIYF.